This note documents a single TCR beta chain sequence. Symptom resolution, clearance, or two negative PCRs marked the recovered donors of Cohort 3. The CDR3 spans 15 residues. Germline loops: CDR1 LGHDT, CDR2 YNNKEL (reference sequence). Trimming took 1 base from V and 7 from J; bases not matched to a gene: 8. This entry is derived from a study of blood T cell repertoires in COVID-19. Original handling: Using reference gene primer amplification, nucleated cell counts were estimated. TCRdb's table, derived via immunoSEQ multiplex PCR, lists solely in-frame clones and lacks some. V and J calls and clone size come straight from that table; D and trimming were deduced from the DNA. This repertoire shows 300,000 to 450,000 clones, approximately 90% found once; its top ten account for 1.2%.

The V gene is TRBV3-1 (or the pseudogene TRBV3-2), the J gene TRBJ1-1; 8 nucleotides align to TRBD1. Sequenced sample: PBMCs or T cells enriched from blood (not recorded which). The source of this sequence is a woman aged 18-29 years who had recovered from COVID-19. CDR3 amino acids: CASSQAGTGRNEAFF. The CDR3 nucleotides read TGTGCCAGCAGCCAAGCGGGGACAGGAAGAAATGAAGCTTTCTTT.